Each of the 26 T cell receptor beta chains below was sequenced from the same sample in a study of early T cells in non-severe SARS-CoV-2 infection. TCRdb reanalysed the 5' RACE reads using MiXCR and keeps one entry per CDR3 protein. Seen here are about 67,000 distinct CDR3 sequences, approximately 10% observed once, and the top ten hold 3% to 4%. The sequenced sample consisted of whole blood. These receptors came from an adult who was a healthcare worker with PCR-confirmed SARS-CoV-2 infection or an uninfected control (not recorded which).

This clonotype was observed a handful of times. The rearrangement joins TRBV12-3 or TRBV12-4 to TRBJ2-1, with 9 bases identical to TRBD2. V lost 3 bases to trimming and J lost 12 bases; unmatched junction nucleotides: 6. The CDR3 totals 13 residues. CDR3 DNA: TGTGCCAGCAGTTTGACCACTAGCGGGCTGCAGTTCTTC. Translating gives CASSLTTSGLQFF.

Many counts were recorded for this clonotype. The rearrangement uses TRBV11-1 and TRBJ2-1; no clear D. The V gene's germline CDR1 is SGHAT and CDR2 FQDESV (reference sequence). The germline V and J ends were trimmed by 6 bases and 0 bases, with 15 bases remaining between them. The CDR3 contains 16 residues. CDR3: CASRPRMQSSYNEQFF. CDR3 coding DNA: TGTGCCAGCAGGCCGAGGATGCAGAGCTCCTACAATGAGCAGTTCTTC.

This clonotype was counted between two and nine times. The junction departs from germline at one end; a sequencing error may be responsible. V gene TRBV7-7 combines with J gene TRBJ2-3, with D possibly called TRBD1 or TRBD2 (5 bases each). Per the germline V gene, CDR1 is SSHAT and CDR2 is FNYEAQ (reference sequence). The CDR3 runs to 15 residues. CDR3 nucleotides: TGTGCTAGCAGCTTAAGCGGAAGTCGGGGCGATACGCAGTATTTT. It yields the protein CASSLSGSRGDTQYF.

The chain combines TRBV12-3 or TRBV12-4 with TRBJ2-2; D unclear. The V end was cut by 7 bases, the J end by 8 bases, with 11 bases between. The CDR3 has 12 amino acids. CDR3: CASKTGGGELFF. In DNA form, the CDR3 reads TGTGCCAGCAAGACCGGCGGTGGGGAGCTGTTTTTT.

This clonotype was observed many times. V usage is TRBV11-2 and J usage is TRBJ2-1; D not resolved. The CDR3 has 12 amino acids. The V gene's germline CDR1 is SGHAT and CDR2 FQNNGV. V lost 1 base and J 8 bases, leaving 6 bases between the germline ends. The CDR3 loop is CASSLVLDEQFF. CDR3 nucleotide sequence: TGTGCCAGCAGCTTAGTCCTGGATGAGCAGTTCTTC.

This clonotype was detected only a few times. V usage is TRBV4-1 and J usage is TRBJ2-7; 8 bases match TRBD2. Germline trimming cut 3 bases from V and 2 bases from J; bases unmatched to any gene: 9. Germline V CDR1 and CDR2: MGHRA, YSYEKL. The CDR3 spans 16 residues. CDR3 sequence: CASSHSREGPPYEQYF. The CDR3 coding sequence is TGCGCCAGCAGCCACTCCCGGGAGGGCCCCCCCTACGAGCAGTACTTC.

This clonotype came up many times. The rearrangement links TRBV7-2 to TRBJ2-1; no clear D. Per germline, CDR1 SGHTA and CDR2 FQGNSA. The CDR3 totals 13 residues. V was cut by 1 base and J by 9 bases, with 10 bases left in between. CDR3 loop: CASSLGAPLEQFF. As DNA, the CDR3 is TGTGCCAGCAGCTTAGGAGCACCCCTTGAGCAGTTCTTC.

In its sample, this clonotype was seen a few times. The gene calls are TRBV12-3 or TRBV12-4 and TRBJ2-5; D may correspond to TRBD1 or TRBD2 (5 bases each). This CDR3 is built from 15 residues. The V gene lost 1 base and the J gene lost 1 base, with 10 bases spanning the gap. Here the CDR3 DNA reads TGTGCCAGCAGTTTAGTTCCAGGGACCCAAGAGACCCAGTACTTC. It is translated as CASSLVPGTQETQYF.

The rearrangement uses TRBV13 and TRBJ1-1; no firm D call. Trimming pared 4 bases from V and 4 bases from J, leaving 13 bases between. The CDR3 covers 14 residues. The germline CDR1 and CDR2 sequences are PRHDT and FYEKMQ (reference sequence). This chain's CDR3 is CASSSGSLGTEAFF. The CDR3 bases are TGTGCCAGCAGCTCTGGGTCCCTGGGCACTGAAGCTTTCTTT.

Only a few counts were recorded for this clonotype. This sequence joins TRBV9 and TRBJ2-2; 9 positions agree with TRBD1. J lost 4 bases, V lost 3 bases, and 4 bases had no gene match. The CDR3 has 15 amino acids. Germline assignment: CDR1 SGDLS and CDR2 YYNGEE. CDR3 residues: CASSGGQGRTGELFF. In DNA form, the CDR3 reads TGTGCCAGCAGCGGGGGACAGGGACGCACCGGGGAGCTGTTTTTT.

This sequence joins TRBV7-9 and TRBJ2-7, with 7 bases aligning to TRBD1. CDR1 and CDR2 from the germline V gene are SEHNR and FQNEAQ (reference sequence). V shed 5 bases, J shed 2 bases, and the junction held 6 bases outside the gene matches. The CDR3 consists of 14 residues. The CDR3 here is CASSGTAKPYEQYF. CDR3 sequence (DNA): TGTGCCAGCAGCGGGACAGCTAAACCCTACGAGCAGTACTTC.

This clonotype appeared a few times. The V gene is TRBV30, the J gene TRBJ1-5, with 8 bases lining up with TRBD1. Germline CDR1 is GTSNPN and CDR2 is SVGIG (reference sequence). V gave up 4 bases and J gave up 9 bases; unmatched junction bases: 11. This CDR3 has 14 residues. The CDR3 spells CAWNLNGQGGPQHF. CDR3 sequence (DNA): TGTGCCTGGAACCTCAACGGACAGGGAGGGCCCCAGCATTTT. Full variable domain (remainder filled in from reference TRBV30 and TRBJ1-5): SQTIHQWPATLVQPVGSPLSLECTVEGTSNPNLYWYRQAAGRGLQLLFYSVGIGQISSEVPQNLSASRPQDRQFILSSKKLLLSDSGFYLCAWNLNGQGGPQHFGDGTRLSIL.

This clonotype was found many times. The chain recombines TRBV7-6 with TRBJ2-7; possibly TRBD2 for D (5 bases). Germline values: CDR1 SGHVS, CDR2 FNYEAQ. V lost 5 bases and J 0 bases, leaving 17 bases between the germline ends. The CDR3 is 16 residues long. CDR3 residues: CASSPRAGKSSYEQYF. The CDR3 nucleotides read TGTGCCAGCAGCCCCCGGGCGGGTAAGAGCTCCTACGAGCAGTACTTC.

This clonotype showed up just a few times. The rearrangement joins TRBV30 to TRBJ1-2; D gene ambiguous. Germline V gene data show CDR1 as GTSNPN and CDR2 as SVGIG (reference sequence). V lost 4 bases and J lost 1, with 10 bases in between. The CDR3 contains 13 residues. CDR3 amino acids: CAWNYGVNYGYTF. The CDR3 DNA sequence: TGTGCCTGGAATTACGGAGTTAACTATGGCTACACCTTC.

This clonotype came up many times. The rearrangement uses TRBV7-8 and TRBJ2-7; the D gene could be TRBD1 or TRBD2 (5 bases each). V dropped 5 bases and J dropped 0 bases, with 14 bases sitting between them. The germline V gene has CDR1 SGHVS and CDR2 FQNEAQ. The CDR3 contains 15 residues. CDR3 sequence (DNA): TGTGCCAGCAGCGGAGAGGGGATTTACTCCTACGAGCAGTACTTC. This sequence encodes CASSGEGIYSYEQYF.

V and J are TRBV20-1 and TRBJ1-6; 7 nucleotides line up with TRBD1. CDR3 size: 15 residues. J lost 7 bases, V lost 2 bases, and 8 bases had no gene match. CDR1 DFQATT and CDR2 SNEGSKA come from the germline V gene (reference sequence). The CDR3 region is CSARTLGQRNSPLHF. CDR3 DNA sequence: TGCAGTGCTAGAACCCTGGGACAGAGGAATTCACCCCTCCACTTT.

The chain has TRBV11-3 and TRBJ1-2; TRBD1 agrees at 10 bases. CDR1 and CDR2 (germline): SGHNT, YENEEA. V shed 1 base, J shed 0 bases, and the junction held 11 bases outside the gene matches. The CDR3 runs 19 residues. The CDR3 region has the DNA TGTGCCAGCAGCTTAGCTCCGGGACAGGGGCCCCTCGCTAACTATGGCTACACCTTC. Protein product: CASSLAPGQGPLANYGYTF.

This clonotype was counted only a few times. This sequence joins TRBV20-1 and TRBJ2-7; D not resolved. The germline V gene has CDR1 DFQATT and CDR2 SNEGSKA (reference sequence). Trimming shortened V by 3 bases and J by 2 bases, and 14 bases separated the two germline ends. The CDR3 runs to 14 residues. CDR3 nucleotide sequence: TGCAGTGCTAGCCCCGGGCTGGGGACCTACGAGCAGTACTTC. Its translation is CSASPGLGTYEQYF.

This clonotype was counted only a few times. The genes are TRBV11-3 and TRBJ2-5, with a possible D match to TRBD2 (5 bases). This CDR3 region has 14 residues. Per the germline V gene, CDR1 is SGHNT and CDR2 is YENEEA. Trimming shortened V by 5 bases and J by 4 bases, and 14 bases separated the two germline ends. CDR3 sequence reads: CASSDLVGVETQYF. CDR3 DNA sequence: TGTGCCAGCAGCGACCTAGTGGGAGTAGAGACCCAGTACTTC.

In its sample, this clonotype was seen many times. The CDR3 DNA reads TGTGCCAGCAGCTTACGCGGGAGTAAAAACAATGAGCAGTTCTTC. Amino acid sequence: CASSLRGSKNNEQFF. The V and J genes are TRBV11-3 and TRBJ2-1; 7 nucleotides align to TRBD2. The germline gives CDR1 SGHNT, CDR2 YENEEA. V was clipped by 2 bases and J by 5 bases; unmatched bases: 6. The CDR3 sequence is 15 residues long.

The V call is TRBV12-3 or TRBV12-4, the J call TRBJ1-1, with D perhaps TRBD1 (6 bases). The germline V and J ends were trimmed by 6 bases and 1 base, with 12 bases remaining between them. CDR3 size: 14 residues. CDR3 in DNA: TGTGCCAGCAGGACACAGGGCGGGAACACTGAAGCTTTCTTT. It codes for CASRTQGGNTEAFF.

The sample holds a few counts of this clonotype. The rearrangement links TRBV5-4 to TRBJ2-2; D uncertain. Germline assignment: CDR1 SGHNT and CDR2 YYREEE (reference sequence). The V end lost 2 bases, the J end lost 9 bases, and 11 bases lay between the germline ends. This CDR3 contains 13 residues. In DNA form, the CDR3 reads TGTGCCAGCAGCTTTGGCGAGGATAGGGAGCTGTTTTTT. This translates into CASSFGEDRELFF.

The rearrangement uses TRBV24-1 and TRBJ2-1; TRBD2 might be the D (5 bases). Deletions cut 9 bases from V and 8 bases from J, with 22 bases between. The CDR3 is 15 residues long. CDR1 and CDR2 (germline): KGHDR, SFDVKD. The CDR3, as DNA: TGTGCCACCGCCATTCGGAGGAAGACTCGGGATGAGCAGTTCTTC. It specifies CATAIRRKTRDEQFF.

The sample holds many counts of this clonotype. The CDR3 reads CASSLESGSRNEQFF. The CDR3 bases are TGTGCCAGCTCACTCGAAAGCGGGAGTCGCAATGAGCAGTTCTTC. The V and J genes are TRBV18 and TRBJ2-1; 8 bases align to TRBD2. Germline trimming cut 4 bases from V and 6 bases from J; bases unmatched to any gene: 8. Looked up from germline, CDR1 is KGHSH and CDR2 is LQKENI. This CDR3 is 15 amino acids long.

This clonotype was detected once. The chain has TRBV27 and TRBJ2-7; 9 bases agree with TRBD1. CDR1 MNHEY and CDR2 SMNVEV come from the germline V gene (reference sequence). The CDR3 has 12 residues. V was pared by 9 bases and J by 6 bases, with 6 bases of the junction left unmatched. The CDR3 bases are TGTGCCAGGGGACAGGGTAATGGCGAGCAGTACTTC. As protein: CARGQGNGEQYF.

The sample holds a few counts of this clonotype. The CDR3 coding sequence is TGTGCCAGCAGCTCCCAGTACTTTGAAGCTTTCTTT. It codes for CASSSQYFEAFF. The gene calls are TRBV6-2 or TRBV6-3 and TRBJ1-1; D unclear. The CDR3 sequence is 12 residues long. Germline CDR1 and CDR2: MNHEY and SVGEGT. V lost 6 bases to trimming and J lost 7 bases, with 12 bases between them.